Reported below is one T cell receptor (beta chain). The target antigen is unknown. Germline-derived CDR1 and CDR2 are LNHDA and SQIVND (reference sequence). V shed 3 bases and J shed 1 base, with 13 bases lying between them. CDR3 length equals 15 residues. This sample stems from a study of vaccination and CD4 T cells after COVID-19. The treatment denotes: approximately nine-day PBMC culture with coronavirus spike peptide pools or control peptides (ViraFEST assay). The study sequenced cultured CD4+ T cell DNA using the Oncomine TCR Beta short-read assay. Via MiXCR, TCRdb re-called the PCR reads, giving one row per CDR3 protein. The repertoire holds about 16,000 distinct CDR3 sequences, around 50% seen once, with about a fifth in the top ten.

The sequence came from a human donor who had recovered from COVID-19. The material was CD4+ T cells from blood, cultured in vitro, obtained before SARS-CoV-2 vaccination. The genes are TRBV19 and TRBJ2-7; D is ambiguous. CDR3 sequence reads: CASSMSGKGSYEQYF. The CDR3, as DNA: TGTGCCAGTAGTATGAGTGGTAAGGGATCCTACGAGCAGTACTTC. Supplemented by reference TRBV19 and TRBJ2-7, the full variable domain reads DGGITQSPKYLFRKEGQNVTLSCEQNLNHDAMYWYRQDPGQGLRLIYYSQIVNDFQKGDIAEGYSVSREKKESFPLTVTSAQKNPTAFYLCASSMSGKGSYEQYFGPGTRLTVT.